This T cell receptor beta chain was captured in a study of blood T cell repertoires in COVID-19. Study overall: Some COVID-19 samples were acute and others convalescent; all came from the United States, Italy and Spain. Sample material is recorded as cDNA or gDNA derived from T cells, B-cell-depleted T cells, or PBMCs.

The CDR3 loop spans 14 amino acids. V was shortened by 3 bases and J by 2 bases, with 13 bases between the two germline ends. CDR1 is SQVTM and CDR2 is ANQGSEA in the germline V gene. This clone was picked up one time. In the original workflow: Reference gene primer amplification yielded estimated nucleated cell counts. Sequencing was performed with immunoSEQ multiplex PCR; in TCRdb, only in-frame clones are kept and a portion is missing. The V and J calls and the clone size are those of that table, but D and trimming were determined from the DNA. Counted here are approximately 58,000 clones, approximately 80% occurring once; the ten biggest clones make up around 43%.

Sequencing input: peripheral blood. The clonotype originates from a man between 65 and 85 years old with active or convalescent COVID-19. The gene calls are TRBV29-1 and TRBJ2-5; D is perhaps TRBD1 (5 bases). DNA of the CDR3: TGCAGCGTTGATCGCAGGGAAAATCAAGAGACCCAGTACTTC. Protein: CSVDRRENQETQYF.